Given below is one TCR beta chain in context. Original analysis: Nucleated cell counts were estimated from reference gene primer amplification. TCRdb's table, derived via immunoSEQ multiplex PCR, lists solely in-frame clones and lacks some. Clone size and V and J calls were adopted from that table, with D and trimming inferred from the DNA. The sample holds 200,000 or so clones, about 88% seen once. The data belong to a study of blood T cell repertoires in COVID-19. Study-wide background: T cells, B-cell-depleted T cells, or PBMCs provided the cDNA or gDNA that served as material.

CDR3 length: 14 residues. CDR1 is SNHLY, CDR2 FYNNEI, per germline. V was pared by 6 bases and J by 5 bases, with 16 bases between. Specimen: peripheral blood. The chain recombines TRBV2 with TRBJ1-1; unclear D gene. This clonotype was obtained from a middle-aged woman who had recovered from COVID-19. The CDR3 sequence: CASSALASVTEAFF. In nucleotides, the CDR3 is TGTGCCAGCAGCGCTTTAGCGTCAGTGACTGAAGCTTTCTTT.